Sequencing of this TCR beta chain was carried out in a study of OX40 agonist ivuxolimab in advanced cancers. Background on the study: Six ivuxolimab dose levels, 0.01 to 10 mg/kg, were given intravenously every 2 weeks.

Study results and caveats: CD8+ T cells showed, on average, more clonal expansion than CD4+ cells. Both CD4+ and CD8+ T cell populations in blood had undergone clonal expansion by week 6 at 0.1 to 3.0 mg/kg.

The table came from immunoSEQ multiplex PCR; TCRdb's copy has only in-frame clones and leaves some out. The sample records 70,000 to 95,000 clones, around 94% being singletons. As for this clone: No antigen is known for it.

The V end was cut by 6 bases, the J end by 7 bases, with 15 bases between. The germline V gene has CDR1 MGHDK and CDR2 SYGVNS. CDR3 length: 13 residues. The TCR sequence derives from an adult with an advanced solid tumor such as melanoma, head and neck, liver or kidney cancer. The chain joins TRBV25-1 to TRBJ1-1; no clear D. The sample in question was CD4+ or CD8+ T cells sorted from blood, obtained in a trial of the OX40 agonist ivuxolimab. The CDR3 spells CASRKAGSLEAFF. The CDR3 nucleotides are TGTGCCAGCAGAAAGGCCGGATCGCTTGAAGCTTTCTTT. The full variable domain, in which reference TRBV25-1 and TRBJ1-1 provide the parts outside the CDR3, is EADIYQTPRYLVIGTGKKITLECSQTMGHDKMYWYQQDPGMELHLIHYSYGVNSTEKGDLSSESTVSRIRTEHFPLTLESARPSHTSQYLCASRKAGSLEAFFGQGTRLTVV.